This T cell receptor beta chain comes out of a study of blood T cell repertoires in COVID-19. CDR3 size: 16 residues. Germline V lookup: CDR1 SGHDT, CDR2 YYEEEE. V was pared by 4 bases and J by 0 bases, with 13 bases between. In the original analysis: Reference gene primer amplification gave nucleated cell count estimates. TCRdb's table, derived via immunoSEQ multiplex PCR, lists solely in-frame clones and lacks some. The DNA gave D and trimming, while V, J and clone size come from that table. The profile shows 250,000 to 300,000 clones, roughly 81% of them singletons. Material: PBMCs or T cells enriched from blood (not recorded which). The receptor's source is a woman in her 50s who had been exposed to COVID-19. This rearrangement joins TRBV5-6 to TRBJ1-4, with D possibly matching TRBD1 (5 bases). CDR3 amino acids: CASSLGERATNEKLFF. CDR3 DNA sequence: TGTGCCAGCAGCCTAGGGGAAAGGGCAACTAATGAAAAACTGTTTTTT.